Listed here are 9 T cell receptor beta chains from one sample, sequenced in a study of yellow fever vaccine responses in identical twins. TCRdb ran MiXCR on the RT-PCR reads and lists one entry per CDR3 protein. The table lists 4,500 or so distinct CDR3 sequences, roughly 85% of them singletons. This specimen consisted of T cells from blood (PBMCs), unsorted or a sorted subset (not recorded which), obtained before or after yellow fever vaccination (not recorded which). The receptor set was obtained from a woman aged 18-30 years who received the yellow fever vaccine.

The chain carries TRBV15 and TRBJ1-1; the D gene is possibly TRBD1 (6 bases). CDR1 and CDR2 from the germline V gene are LNHNV and YYDKDF (reference sequence). Trimming took 1 base from V and 0 from J, leaving 12 bases between them. The CDR3 is made up of 16 amino acids. CDR3 sequence: CATSRAQGAVNTEAFF. The CDR3 DNA follows: TGTGCCACCAGCAGAGCACAGGGAGCCGTGAACACTGAAGCTTTCTTT.

The chain joins TRBV5-1 to TRBJ2-7; D may be TRBD1 (6 bases). CDR3 length: 14 amino acids. Looked up from germline, CDR1 is SGHRS and CDR2 is YFSETQ. Trimming cost V 2 bases and J 2 bases, with 11 bases left between them. CDR3 amino acids: CASSFHRVAYEQYF. The CDR3 bases are TGCGCCAGCAGCTTCCACAGGGTCGCCTACGAGCAGTACTTC.

This chain links TRBV20-1 with TRBJ2-5; no firm D call. V lost 4 bases and J 7 bases, leaving 13 bases between the germline ends. This CDR3 contains 12 residues. The germline V gene encodes CDR1 DFQATT and CDR2 SNEGSKA (reference sequence). The CDR3 bases are TGCAGTGCTACCACAAGTACGGGGACCCAGTACTTC. The encoded protein is CSATTSTGTQYF.

The chain uses TRBV10-1 and TRBJ2-2; D is possibly TRBD2 (5 bases). CDR1 is WNHNN, CDR2 SYGVQD, per germline (reference sequence). V was trimmed by 11 bases and J by 5 bases, leaving 12 bases between them. The CDR3 is 12 amino acids. Written as DNA, the CDR3 is TGCGCCGAGAGGACGGGGACCGGGGAGCTGTTTTTT. Protein product: CAERTGTGELFF.

The chain combines TRBV7-6 with TRBJ2-1, with D hard to call. CDR1 is SGHVS and CDR2 is FNYEAQ in the germline V gene. V lost 0 bases and J 9 bases, leaving 9 bases between the germline ends. The CDR3 runs 13 residues. The CDR3 protein is CASSLATLGEQFF. The CDR3, as DNA: TGTGCCAGCAGCTTAGCGACTCTGGGTGAGCAGTTCTTC.

The sample holds a few counts of this clonotype. The rearrangement joins TRBV20-1 to TRBJ2-5; 8 positions agree with TRBD1. Germline V gene lookup returns CDR1 DFQATT and CDR2 SNEGSKA (reference sequence). V lost 5 bases and J lost 5; bases outside the gene matches: 4. The CDR3 is 12 amino acids. The CDR3 DNA reads TGCAGTGCTCAACGACAGGGGGAGACCCAGTACTTC. As protein: CSAQRQGETQYF.

This rearrangement joins TRBV30 to TRBJ1-4; weak D call: TRBD1 (6 bases). This CDR3 is built from 14 residues. In germline, CDR1 is GTSNPN, CDR2 SVGIG (reference sequence). The V end lost 6 bases, the J end lost 0 bases, and 11 bases lay between the germline ends. Written as DNA, the CDR3 is TGTGCCTGCTCGGGGGCGGCAACTAATGAAAAACTGTTTTTT. Translated, it gives CACSGAATNEKLFF. The full variable domain, rest sourced from reference TRBV30 and TRBJ1-4, is SQTIHQWPATLVQPVGSPLSLECTVEGTSNPNLYWYRQAAGRGLQLLFYSVGIGQISSEVPQNLSASRPQDRQFILSSKKLLLSDSGFYLCACSGAATNEKLFFGSGTQLSVL.

This clonotype was seen only a few times. The chain employs TRBV11-1 and TRBJ2-7; D call uncertain. Per the germline V gene, CDR1 is SGHAT and CDR2 is FQDESV (reference sequence). V gave up 5 bases and J gave up 2 bases, with 7 bases separating them. The CDR3 has 12 amino acids. The CDR3 region is CASSHYTYEQYF. CDR3 in DNA: TGTGCCAGCAGCCACTATACCTACGAGCAGTACTTC. Looking up the rest from reference TRBV11-1 and TRBJ2-7 gives the full variable domain: EAEVAQSPRYKITEKSQAVAFWCDPISGHATLYWYRQILGQGPELLVQFQDESVVDDSQLPKDRFSAERLKGVDSTLKIQPAELGDSAMYLCASSHYTYEQYFGPGTRLTVT.

V is TRBV11-2 and J is TRBJ2-7, with TRBD2 matching over 8 bases. V lost 1 base and J lost 1; bases outside the gene matches: 9. The CDR3 runs 17 residues. Germline lookup yields CDR1 SGHAT and CDR2 FQNNGV. Here the CDR3 reads CASSLGLTSGLSYEQYF. CDR3 sequence (DNA): TGTGCCAGCAGCTTAGGCCTCACTAGCGGTCTATCCTACGAGCAGTACTTC.